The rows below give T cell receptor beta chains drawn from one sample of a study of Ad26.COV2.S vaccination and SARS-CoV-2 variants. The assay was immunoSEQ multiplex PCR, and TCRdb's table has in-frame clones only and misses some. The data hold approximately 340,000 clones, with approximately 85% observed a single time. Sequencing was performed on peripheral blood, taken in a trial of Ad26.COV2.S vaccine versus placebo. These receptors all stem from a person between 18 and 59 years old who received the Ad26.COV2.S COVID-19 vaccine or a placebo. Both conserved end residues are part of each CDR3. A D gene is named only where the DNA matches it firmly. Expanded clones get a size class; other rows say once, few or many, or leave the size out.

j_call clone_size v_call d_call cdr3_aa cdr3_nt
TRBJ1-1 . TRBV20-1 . CSASRVGAFF TGCAGTGCTAGCAGGGTTGGGGCTTTCTTT
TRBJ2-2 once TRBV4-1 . CASSQDWAEGSGELFF TGCGCCAGCAGCCAAGATTGGGCGGAGGGATCCGGGGAGCTGTTTTTT
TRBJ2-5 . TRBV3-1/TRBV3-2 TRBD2 CASSHSLAGGQETQYF TGTGCCAGCAGCCACTCACTAGCGGGAGGCCAAGAGACCCAGTACTTC
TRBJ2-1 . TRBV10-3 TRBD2 CAISVSGVDEQFF TGTGCCATCAGTGTGAGCGGGGTGGATGAGCAGTTCTTC
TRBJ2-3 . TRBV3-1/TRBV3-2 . CASSQLSGAADTQYF TGTGCCAGCAGCCAATTGTCAGGGGCTGCAGATACGCAGTATTTT
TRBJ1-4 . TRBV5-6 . CASSLWANEKLFF TGTGCCAGCAGCTTGTGGGCTAATGAAAAACTGTTTTTT
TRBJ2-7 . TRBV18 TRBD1 CASSPGQGLTYEQYF TGTGCCAGCTCACCAGGACAGGGGTTAACCTACGAGCAGTACTTC
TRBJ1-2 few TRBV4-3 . CASRPGDGDSYGYTF TGCGCCAGCCGACCCGGGGACGGTGACTCCTATGGCTACACCTTC
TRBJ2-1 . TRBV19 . CASGNLRTSPSYNEQFF TGTGCCAGCGGGAACTTGAGAACAAGTCCCTCCTACAATGAGCAGTTCTTC
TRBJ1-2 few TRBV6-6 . CASSYSVYYGYTF TGTGCCAGCAGTTACTCGGTATACTATGGCTACACCTTC
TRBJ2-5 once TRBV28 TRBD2 CASSRREVGRETQYF TGTGCCAGCAGTAGGCGGGAGGTAGGTCGAGAGACCCAGTACTTC
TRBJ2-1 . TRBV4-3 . CASSQGEGSSYNEQFF TGCGCCAGCAGCCAAGGCGAGGGGTCGTCCTACAATGAGCAGTTCTTC
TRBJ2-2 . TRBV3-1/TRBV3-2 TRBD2 CASSHYRTSGVTGELFF TGTGCCAGCAGCCATTACCGGACTAGCGGAGTCACCGGGGAGCTGTTTTTT
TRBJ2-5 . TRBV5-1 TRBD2 CASSFAAGVGQETQYF TGCGCCAGCAGCTTCGCAGCGGGAGTGGGGCAAGAGACCCAGTACTTC
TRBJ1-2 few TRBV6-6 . CASRGDTLRGYTF TGTGCCAGCAGGGGGGACACCCTAAGAGGCTACACCTTC
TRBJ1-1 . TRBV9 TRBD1 CASSVGGQGGTEAFF TGTGCCAGCAGCGTAGGGGGACAGGGGGGCACTGAAGCTTTCTTT
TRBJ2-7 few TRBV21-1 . CASSIRWEQYF TGTGCCAGCAGCATCCGGTGGGAGCAGTACTTC
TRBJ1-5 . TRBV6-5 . CASRTRNGPQHF TGTGCCAGCAGGACCCGGAATGGGCCCCAGCATTTT
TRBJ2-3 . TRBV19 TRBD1 CASSTDRASDTQYF TGTGCCAGTAGTACGGACAGGGCTTCAGATACGCAGTATTTT
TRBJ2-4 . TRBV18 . CASSLTPPRQVLAKNIQYF TGTGCCAGCTCACTAACCCCCCCTCGGCAGGTCCTAGCCAAAAACATTCAGTACTTC
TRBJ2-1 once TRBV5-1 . CASSWGSNNEQFF TGCGCCAGCAGTTGGGGATCTAACAATGAGCAGTTCTTC
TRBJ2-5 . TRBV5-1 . CASSLAGAGGQETQYF TGCGCCAGCAGCTTGGCCGGGGCAGGGGGGCAAGAGACCCAGTACTTC
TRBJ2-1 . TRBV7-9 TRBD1 CASSLAQGINNEQFF TGTGCCAGCAGCTTAGCACAGGGGATTAACAATGAGCAGTTCTTC
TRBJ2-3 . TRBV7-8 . CASSLGGTSTDTQYF TGTGCCAGCAGCTTAGGAGGGACTAGCACAGATACGCAGTATTTT
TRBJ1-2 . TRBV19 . CASSRGNYGYTF TGTGCCAGTAGTAGGGGGAACTATGGCTACACCTTC
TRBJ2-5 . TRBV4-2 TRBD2 CASSQEDGGGETQYF TGTGCCAGCAGCCAAGAAGATGGCGGGGGGGAGACCCAGTACTTC
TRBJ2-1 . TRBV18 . CASSRGGSSYNEQFF TGTGCCAGCTCACGCGGCGGCAGCTCCTACAATGAGCAGTTCTTC
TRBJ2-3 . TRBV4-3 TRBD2 CASSQLAGSTDTQYF TGCGCCAGCAGCCAACTAGCGGGCTCCACAGATACGCAGTATTTT
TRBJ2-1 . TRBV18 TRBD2 CASSPPNGLAGDNEQFF TGTGCCAGCTCACCACCTAACGGACTAGCGGGGGACAATGAGCAGTTCTTC
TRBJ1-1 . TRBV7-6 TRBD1 CASSNNRGNTEAFF TGTGCCAGCAGCAATAACAGGGGTAACACTGAAGCTTTCTTT
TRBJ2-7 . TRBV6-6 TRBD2 CASSPERTSGEQYF TGTGCCAGCAGTCCTGAAAGGACTAGCGGCGAGCAGTACTTC
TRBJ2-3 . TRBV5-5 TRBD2 CASSSSGRFTDTQYF TGTGCCAGCAGCTCTAGCGGGAGGTTCACAGATACGCAGTATTTT
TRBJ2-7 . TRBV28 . CASCTLGQGLYEQYF TGTGCCAGCTGTACATTGGGGCAGGGGTTATACGAGCAGTACTTC
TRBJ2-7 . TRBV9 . CASSVGRQVTEQYF TGTGCCAGCAGCGTAGGAAGACAGGTTACGGAACAGTACTTC
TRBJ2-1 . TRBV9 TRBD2 CASSVAIAGVVNEQFF TGTGCCAGCAGCGTAGCTATAGCGGGAGTAGTCAATGAGCAGTTCTTC
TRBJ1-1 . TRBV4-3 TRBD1 CASSHGQGAEAFF TGCGCCAGCAGCCACGGACAGGGGGCGGAAGCTTTCTTT
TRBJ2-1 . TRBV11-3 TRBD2 CASSLGGLAGAPSSYNEQFF TGTGCCAGCAGCTTAGGGGGACTAGCGGGGGCCCCGAGCTCCTACAATGAGCAGTTCTTC
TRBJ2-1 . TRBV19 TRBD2 CASRRTSGKPSNEQFF TGTGCCAGTAGACGGACTAGCGGGAAACCCTCTAATGAGCAGTTCTTC
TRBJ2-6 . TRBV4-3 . CASSQARGSGANVLTF TGCGCCAGCAGCCAAGCTAGGGGTTCTGGGGCCAACGTCCTGACTTTC
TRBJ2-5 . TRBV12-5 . CASGPRETQYF TGTGCTAGTGGTCCGAGGGAGACCCAGTACTTC
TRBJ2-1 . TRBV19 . CASSIDTRSYNEQFF TGTGCCAGTAGTATAGACACTAGATCCTACAATGAGCAGTTCTTC
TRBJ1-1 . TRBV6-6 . CASRTLGSEAFF TGTGCCAGCAGAACGTTGGGGTCCGAAGCTTTCTTT
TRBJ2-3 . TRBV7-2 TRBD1 CASSLVGQVADTQYF TGTGCCAGCAGCTTAGTAGGACAGGTCGCAGATACGCAGTATTTT
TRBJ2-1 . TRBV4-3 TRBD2 CASSQERGSGYEQFF TGCGCCAGCAGCCAAGAACGCGGGAGCGGCTATGAGCAGTTCTTC
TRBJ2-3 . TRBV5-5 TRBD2 CASSTRRLAGGSDTQYF TGTGCCAGCAGCACCCGTAGGCTAGCGGGGGGGTCAGATACGCAGTATTTT
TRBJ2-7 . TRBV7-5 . CVRSLGLAGFSYEQYF TGTGTCAGAAGCTTAGGTCTAGCGGGTTTCTCCTACGAGCAGTACTTC
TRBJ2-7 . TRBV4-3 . CASSLFGHQAYEQYF TGCGCCAGCAGCCTCTTTGGGCACCAAGCCTACGAGCAGTACTTC
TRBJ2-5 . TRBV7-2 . CASSPGGQQETQYF TGTGCCAGCAGCCCGGGGGGACAGCAAGAGACCCAGTACTTC
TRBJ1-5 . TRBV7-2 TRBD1 CASSLRGQVNQPQHF TGTGCCAGCAGCTTAAGGGGGCAGGTCAATCAGCCCCAGCATTTT
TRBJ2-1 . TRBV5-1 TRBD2 CASSLVAGSYNEQFF TGCGCCAGCAGCTTGGTAGCGGGGTCCTACAATGAGCAGTTCTTC